The present T cell receptor beta chain was sequenced within a study of blood T cells in healthy people across ages. The CDR3 has 13 amino acids. Trimming took 3 bases from V and 11 from J, leaving 16 bases between them. Germline values: CDR1 WNHNN, CDR2 SYGVQD (reference sequence). PCR was performed a second time for about 7 to 11 cycles using a sample-barcoded 5' primer and a J-beta primer mix. A single record per CDR3 protein comes from TCRdb applying MiXCR to the 5' RACE reads. Altogether about 780,000 distinct CDR3 sequences are present, more than 35% being singletons, with the ten largest covering 15% to 20%.

Sequencing was carried out using blood. The clonotype comes from a man at least 80 years old in good health. The J gene is TRBJ2-5, the V gene TRBV10-1; perhaps D is TRBD1 or TRBD2 (6 bases each). The CDR3 coding sequence is TGCGCCAGCAGTGAATCGGGGGCCCATGAGCAGTACTTC. It codes for CASSESGAHEQYF.